The entry below describes one T cell receptor beta chain. Its target is unknown. CDR3 size: 15 residues. Trimming removed 2 bases at V and 2 bases at J, with 11 bases between. Germline values: CDR1 LGHNA, CDR2 YSLEER. The data belong to a study of identical twins. Study results and caveats: Out-of-frame alpha sequences shared by twins were enriched for low generation probability.

The authors used template switching to add a universal primer site and gave cDNA unique molecular identifiers. TCRdb re-called the 5' RACE reads through MiXCR, storing one row per CDR3 protein. This sample carries 400,000 to 500,000 distinct CDR3 sequences, about 18% of them seen once, and the ten largest clones take less than 15%. This chain connects TRBV4-3 to TRBJ2-3; D remains unclear. The sequence was collected from a man in his fifties or sixties in good health. The specimen sequenced was naive T cells sorted from blood. Here the CDR3 DNA reads TGCGCCAGCAGCCAATTTGAACAGAACACAGATACGCAGTATTTT. It is translated as CASSQFEQNTDTQYF.